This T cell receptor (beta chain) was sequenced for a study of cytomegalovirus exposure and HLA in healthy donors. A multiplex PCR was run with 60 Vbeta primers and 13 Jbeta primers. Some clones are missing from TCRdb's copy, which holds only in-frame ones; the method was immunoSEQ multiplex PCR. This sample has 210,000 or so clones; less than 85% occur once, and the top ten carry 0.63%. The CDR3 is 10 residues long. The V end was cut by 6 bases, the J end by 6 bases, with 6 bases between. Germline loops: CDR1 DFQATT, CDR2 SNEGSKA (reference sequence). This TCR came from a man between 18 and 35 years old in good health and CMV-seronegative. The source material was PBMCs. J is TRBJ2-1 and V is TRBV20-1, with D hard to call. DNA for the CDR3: TGCAGTGCAGCCCCCAATGAGCAGTTCTTC. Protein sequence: CSAAPNEQFF.